The sample holds a few counts of the clone carrying this T cell receptor beta chain. Its antigen remains unknown. This sample was taken from a study of T cells in Graves' hyperthyroidism and ophthalmopathy. The overall study: The blood sample was taken at first diagnosis, before treatment began. Study-wide points: The model identified upcoming ophthalmopathy a median about six months ahead of onset.

Regions amplified from RNA transcripts were the TCR beta CDR3 regions. HTBI primers were used for first-round RT-PCR of the TCR CDR3. One entry per CDR3 protein results from TCRdb running MiXCR on the multiplex PCR reads. This repertoire shows 500,000 to 600,000 distinct CDR3 sequences, 16% found once; its top ten account for roughly 18%. Graves' hyperthyroidism was deemed stable absent ophthalmopathy progression within 18 months. For the diagnoses, clinical symptoms, serum thyroxine and TRAb, thyroid ultrasound and orbital computed tomography were used. The CDR3 covers 14 residues. V was trimmed by 4 bases and J by 1 base, leaving 11 bases between them. Germline assignment: CDR1 SGHKS and CDR2 YYEKEE (reference sequence).

The chain is built from TRBV5-5 and TRBJ1-1, with D perhaps matching TRBD1 (5 bases). The source material was blood. This clonotype originated in a woman in her late teens or twenties with Graves' hyperthyroidism. DNA for the CDR3: TGTGCCAGCAGCAAATCCGGGGGGAACACTGAAGCTTTCTTT. This codes for CASSKSGGNTEAFF.